Each of the 11 T cell receptor beta chains below was sequenced from the same sample in a study of T cell changes during pregnancy in multiple sclerosis. Generated by immunoSEQ multiplex PCR, the TCRdb table keeps only in-frame clones and is missing some. Of 64,000 or so clones in the sample, over 95% are singletons; the top ten hold approximately 2.5%. The source material was CD8+ T cells from peripheral blood mononuclear cells, sampled after pregnancy. The receptor source for this set is a female donor with multiple sclerosis, enrolled in a pregnancy study.

This chain joins TRBV13 and TRBJ2-7; TRBD2 agrees at 8 bases. The CDR3 has 13 amino acids. After removal of 5 bases from V and 6 bases from J, the junction contained 6 bases not matched to a gene. The germline V gene has CDR1 PRHDT and CDR2 FYEKMQ (reference sequence). CDR3 protein: CASSLGLALEQYF. For the CDR3, the DNA is TGTGCCAGCAGCCTCGGACTAGCTCTCGAGCAGTACTTC.

The chain couples TRBV11-2 to TRBJ2-3; TRBD2 agrees at 11 bases. The ends lost 5 bases at V and 4 bases at J; junction bases unmatched: 8. The length of the CDR3 is 16 residues. CDR1 SGHAT and CDR2 FQNNGV come from the germline V gene. The chain's CDR3 is CASSPRLAGSADTQYF. The CDR3 nucleotides read TGTGCCAGCAGCCCCCGACTAGCGGGAAGTGCAGATACGCAGTATTTT.

To note about this clone: This CDR3 is also generated by other DNA sequences in the sample. The chain has TRBV19 and TRBJ1-1; D gene uncertain. The germline V and J ends were trimmed by 4 bases and 3 bases, with 12 bases remaining between them. The germline V gene encodes CDR1 LNHDA and CDR2 SQIVND (reference sequence). The CDR3 is 14 residues long. CDR3 DNA: TGTGCCAGTAGTAGTACGGGGTTTCACACTGAAGCTTTCTTT. As protein: CASSSTGFHTEAFF.

V and J are TRBV7-9 and TRBJ2-3; 16 nucleotides match TRBD2. Germline loops: CDR1 SEHNR, CDR2 FQNEAQ (reference sequence). V lost 5 bases, J lost 4 bases, and 12 bases stayed unmatched. This CDR3 has 19 residues. CDR3 sequence (DNA): TGTGCCAGCAGCCCACCGGGACTAGCGGGAGGGTACCACCCAGATACGCAGTATTTT. Translating it yields CASSPPGLAGGYHPDTQYF.

V is TRBV7-8 and J is TRBJ2-7; 9 nucleotides match TRBD2. This CDR3 region has 16 residues. CDR1 is SGHVS and CDR2 is FQNEAQ in the germline V gene. The ends lost 6 bases at V and 1 base at J; junction bases unmatched: 10. CDR3 nucleotide sequence: TGTGCCAGCAGAGGTGAGGCGGGAGGGAGGTCCTACGAGCAGTACTTC. Translating gives CASRGEAGGRSYEQYF.

The chain joins TRBV30 to TRBJ2-1; 9 bases align to TRBD2. There are 17 residues in the CDR3. In germline, CDR1 is GTSNPN, CDR2 SVGIG (reference sequence). V lost 1 base, J lost 8 bases, and 15 bases stayed unmatched. The DNA of the CDR3 is TGTGCCTGGAGTGGCCGCGGGGGGGGCCGCGTGGGGGATGAGCAGTTCTTC. Amino acids: CAWSGRGGGRVGDEQFF.

This clone has a single count. CDR3 sequence reads: CASSLLAWGDTQYF. The CDR3 DNA follows: TGTGCCAGCAGTTTATTAGCGTGGGGAGATACGCAGTATTTT. This sequence joins TRBV27 and TRBJ2-3; D may be TRBD2 (5 bases). The CDR3 contains 14 residues. Germline CDR1 MNHEY, CDR2 SMNVEV (reference sequence). The V end lost 1 base, the J end lost 5 bases, and 10 bases lay between the germline ends.

The V call is TRBV10-2, the J call TRBJ2-6; 10 nucleotides line up with TRBD2. Germline V gives CDR1 WSHSY, CDR2 SAAADI. The trim removed 4 bases at V and 2 bases at J, leaving 5 bases unmatched. The CDR3 has 17 residues. This CDR3 is CASSGPSGRAGANVLTF. The CDR3 DNA sequence: TGCGCCAGCAGTGGACCTAGCGGGAGAGCTGGGGCCAACGTCCTGACTTTC.

This rearrangement joins TRBV15 to TRBJ1-4, with 7 positions matching TRBD1. The CDR3 runs to 16 residues. CDR1 is LNHNV, CDR2 YYDKDF, per germline (reference sequence). The junction had 11 bases not matched to a gene; V was cut back by 3 bases and J by 7 bases. The CDR3 sequence: CATSRGVGRGVEKLFF. The CDR3 DNA reads TGTGCCACCAGCAGGGGAGTCGGCAGGGGGGTTGAAAAACTGTTTTTT. The entire variable domain, with the rest obtained from reference TRBV15 and TRBJ1-4, is as follows: DAMVIQNPRYQVTQFGKPVTLSCSQTLNHNVMYWYQQKSSQAPKLLFHYYDKDFNNEADTPDNFQSRRPNTSFCFLDIRSPGLGDTAMYLCATSRGVGRGVEKLFFGSGTQLSVL.

The rearrangement uses TRBV6-4 and TRBJ2-1; 11 bases map to TRBD2. CDR3 length: 17 residues. CDR1 is MRHNA, CDR2 SNTAGT, per germline. J was trimmed by 0 bases and V by 11 bases; bases with no gene match: 12. CDR3 loop: CAGGCSGRATSYNEQFF. The CDR3 nucleotides read TGTGCCGGGGGGTGTAGCGGGAGGGCTACCTCCTACAATGAGCAGTTCTTC.

The gene calls are TRBV28 and TRBJ1-5; the match to TRBD1 covers 7 bases. The CDR3 totals 16 residues. Germline loops: CDR1 MDHEN, CDR2 SYDVKM. V lost 3 bases and J lost 4; bases outside the gene matches: 9. CDR3 sequence reads: CASSFMSGGGNQPQHF. The DNA of the CDR3 is TGTGCCAGCAGTTTCATGTCAGGGGGAGGTAATCAGCCCCAGCATTTT.